This paragraph reports one T cell receptor beta chain. Sequencing was performed with immunoSEQ multiplex PCR; in TCRdb, only in-frame clones are kept and a portion is missing. The sample yields around 130,000 clones, 80% to 95% seen once. This record belongs to a study of control samples from healthy donors and cancer patients. The CDR3 covers 19 residues. Trimming pared 6 bases from V and 2 bases from J, leaving 26 bases between. V gene TRBV23-1 combines with J gene TRBJ2-4; possible D gene TRBD1, 6 bases. TRBV23-1 is annotated as an ORF whose role is uncertain. The sample was blood. The sequence came from a man between 18 and 35 years old in good health. CDR3 region: CASSRRGRWGPTTKNIQYF. For the CDR3, the DNA is TGCGCCAGCAGCCGAAGGGGGAGATGGGGTCCCACGACCAAAAACATTCAGTACTTC.